This T cell receptor beta chain was captured in a study of T cells in Graves' hyperthyroidism and ophthalmopathy. Regions amplified from RNA transcripts were the TCR beta CDR3 regions. A first-round RT-PCR of the TCR CDR3 used the HTBI primer set. TCRdb ran MiXCR on the multiplex PCR reads and lists one entry per CDR3 protein. The table lists approximately 630,000 distinct CDR3 sequences, around 15% of them singletons, with approximately 3.9% in the top ten. In regard to this clonotype: A junction end diverges from the germline sequence, so it may reflect a read error.

The germline V gene has CDR1 LNHDA and CDR2 SQIVND (reference sequence). This CDR3 has 13 amino acids. The receptor's source is a woman in her 30s with Graves' hyperthyroidism. What was sequenced was blood. This chain links TRBV19 with TRBJ2-5; weak D call: TRBD1 (7 bases). CDR3 DNA sequence: TGTGCCAGTAGCAAAGCAGGGGGGTTGAGCGTCCACTTC. It codes for CASSKAGGLSVHF. The complete variable domain, with remaining parts taken from reference TRBV19 and TRBJ2-5, reads DGGITQSPKYLFRKEGQNVTLSCEQNLNHDAMYWYRQDPGQGLRLIYYSQIVNDFQKGDIAEGYSVSREKKESFPLTVTSAQKNPTAFYLCASSKAGGLSVHFGPGTRLLVL.